This TCR beta chain was documented in a study of identical twins. Findings and limits, study-wide: Compared with unrelated sharing, twin-shared out-of-frame alpha sequences had more low-probability sequences.

One entry per CDR3 protein results from TCRdb running MiXCR on the 5' RACE reads. The data show 200,000 to 250,000 distinct CDR3 sequences, approximately 11% seen once. This clonotype was observed many times. Its specificity is unknown. Per the germline V gene, CDR1 is SQVTM and CDR2 is ANQGSEA. The CDR3 extends over 14 amino acids. The V and J ends lost 8 bases and 4 bases, in that order; junction bases with no gene match: 9. The same data also contributed to another study, on yellow fever vaccine responses in identical twins.

This receptor was obtained from a woman aged 18 to 35 in good health. The chain uses TRBV29-1 and TRBJ2-1, with TRBD1 identical over 9 bases. Sequenced: memory (CD45RO+) T cells sorted from blood. CDR3 protein: CSTTRGTGYNEQFF. CDR3 coding DNA: TGCAGCACGACTCGAGGGACAGGGTACAATGAGCAGTTCTTC.